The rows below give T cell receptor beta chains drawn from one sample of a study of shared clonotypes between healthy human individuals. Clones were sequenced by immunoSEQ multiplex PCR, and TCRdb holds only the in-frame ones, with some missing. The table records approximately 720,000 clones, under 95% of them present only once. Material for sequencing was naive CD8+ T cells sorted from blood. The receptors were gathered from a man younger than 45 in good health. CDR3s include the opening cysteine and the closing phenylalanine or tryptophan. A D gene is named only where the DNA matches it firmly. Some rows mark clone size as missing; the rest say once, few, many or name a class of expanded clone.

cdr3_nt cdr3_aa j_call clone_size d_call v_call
TGTGCCAGCATCGAAGGAAGGGTGAACACCGGGGAGCTGTTTTTT CASIEGRVNTGELFF TRBJ2-2 - - TRBV2
TGTGCCAGCAGTGGACTAGCGGGAGAAACCTACGAGCAGTACTTC CASSGLAGETYEQYF TRBJ2-7 - TRBD2 TRBV6-1
TGTGCCAGCAGTTCACCCCAGGGTACTGAAGCTTTCTTT CASSSPQGTEAFF TRBJ1-1 once - TRBV28
TGTGCCAGCGAACGGGGACAGGGGGAAGGGGAGCTGTTTTTT CASERGQGEGELFF TRBJ2-2 - TRBD1 TRBV2
TGTGCCAGCAGTTTATCTTCCCTACTACTCGACAGGGGGCTCAATGAGCAGTTCTTC CASSLSSLLLDRGLNEQFF TRBJ2-1 - TRBD1 TRBV27
TGCGCCAGCAGCCAAGATCAGGGGTTATCGCGCGAGCAGTACTTC CASSQDQGLSREQYF TRBJ2-7 - - TRBV4-3
TGCGCCAGCAGTGACTCCCATGGTGGGACTTTTGGCTACACCTTC CASSDSHGGTFGYTF TRBJ1-2 - - TRBV10-2
TGTGCCAGCGCATCCCCAGACCTCATTAGCTATGGCTACACCTTC CASASPDLISYGYTF TRBJ1-2 many - TRBV27
TGTGCCAGCGGACCCGACGACGATAATACCGGGGAGCTGTTTTTT CASGPDDDNTGELFF TRBJ2-2 - - TRBV25-1
TGCAGCGTTGTGTCTATCAACTACGAGCAGTACTTC CSVVSINYEQYF TRBJ2-7 - - TRBV29-1
TGTGCCAGCCAACCCACCGGGACCGTTAATGAAAAACTGTTTTTT CASQPTGTVNEKLFF TRBJ1-4 - - TRBV7-9
TGTGCCAGCAGTTACTCGAATGGATTGGGCACTGAAGCTTTCTTT CASSYSNGLGTEAFF TRBJ1-1 - - TRBV6-5
TGCGCCAGCAGCGTAGTGGGGCAATCTAATGAAAAACTGTTTTTT CASSVVGQSNEKLFF TRBJ1-4 - - TRBV4-1
TGCGCCAGCAGCCAAGAATGGATGGGGGGTTCGGTATCGCTGTTTTTT CASSQEWMGGSVSLFF TRBJ2-2 once - TRBV4-1
TGCAGCGCCCTGGGGGGAGAAACTAATGAAAAACTGTTTTTT CSALGGETNEKLFF TRBJ1-4 - - TRBV29-1
TGTGCCAGCTATTTTCCTCCGGGACAGGGGATTTCCCCCTCCCAAGAGACCCAGTACTTC CASYFPPGQGISPSQETQYF TRBJ2-5 - TRBD1 TRBV2
TGTGCCAGCAGCTCCTATCGGAGCTCCTACAATGAGCAGTTCTTC CASSSYRSSYNEQFF TRBJ2-1 - - TRBV11-2
TGCGCCAGCAGCCCACAGGGAACTGAAGCTTTCTTT CASSPQGTEAFF TRBJ1-1 medium-sized - TRBV4-1
TGCAGCGTTGAAATATGGGAGCTAGCGGGAGAGACCCAGTACTTC CSVEIWELAGETQYF TRBJ2-5 - TRBD2 TRBV29-1
TGTGCCAGCAGTCCCTCCGGGAGGAACACTGAAGCTTTCTTT CASSPSGRNTEAFF TRBJ1-1 - - TRBV27
TGTGCCAGCAGCTCCCGTAAGGGACAAAACTATGGCTACACCTTC CASSSRKGQNYGYTF TRBJ1-2 - - TRBV7-9
TGTGCCAGCAGCTTGTCAGGGCGGGAGACCCAGTACTTC CASSLSGRETQYF TRBJ2-5 - - TRBV5-4
TGTGCCAGCAGCGAGACCGGGACAACCACTGAAGCTTTCTTT CASSETGTTTEAFF TRBJ1-1 - - TRBV27
TGTGCCTGGAGTGGAGGTTGGGCTCAACACGAGCAGTACTTC CAWSGGWAQHEQYF TRBJ2-7 - - TRBV30
TGTGCCAGCGAAATGGGAGAGACCCAGTACTTC CASEMGETQYF TRBJ2-5 - - TRBV28
TGCGCCAGCAGCTTGCTCCCCAGCTCCTACGAGCAGTACTTC CASSLLPSSYEQYF TRBJ2-7 - - TRBV5-1
TGTGCCAGCAAGGGTAGGGAAAAACTGTTTTTT CASKGREKLFF TRBJ1-4 - - TRBV2
TGTGCCACCAGCAGTACGGGGCTTCGGGATGGCTACACCTTC CATSSTGLRDGYTF TRBJ1-2 few - TRBV15
TGTGCCAGCAGTACGGGACGGCTTAATGAAAAACTGTTTTTT CASSTGRLNEKLFF TRBJ1-4 - - TRBV6-6
TGTGCCAGCAGCCCCCGGACTAGCGGGAGGTACGAGCAGTACTTC CASSPRTSGRYEQYF TRBJ2-7 - TRBD2 TRBV7-9
TGTGCCTGGACCCCAAGGACAGGGATTTCCTACGAGCAGTACTTC CAWTPRTGISYEQYF TRBJ2-7 many TRBD1 TRBV30
TGTGCCAGCAGCCCTCTAAGGGGCGACACTGAAGCTTTCTTT CASSPLRGDTEAFF TRBJ1-1 once - TRBV6-5
TGTGCCAGCAAGGTGGGACACAACACTGAAGCTTTCTTT CASKVGHNTEAFF TRBJ1-1 few - TRBV25-1
TGTGCCAGCAGGGGGGGACTATCCTACAATGAGCAGTTCTTC CASRGGLSYNEQFF TRBJ2-1 once TRBD2 TRBV7-9
TGTGCCAGCAGCGTAGAGGGAACTCCTGGAAACACCATATATTTT CASSVEGTPGNTIYF TRBJ1-3 - - TRBV9
TGTGCCAGCACTGACACTAGCGGGAGTTCCTACGAGCAGTACTTC CASTDTSGSSYEQYF TRBJ2-7 - TRBD2 TRBV2
TGCGCCAGCAGCTTACAGGGCCAGGGGGCGGGCGAGCAGTACTTC CASSLQGQGAGEQYF TRBJ2-7 - TRBD1 TRBV5-1
TGTGCCAGCAGTTACTCTGGTGGGGCGAATGAGCAGTTCTTC CASSYSGGANEQFF TRBJ2-1 - - TRBV6-5
TGTGCCAGCAGTTTATCAGGGACAGGGGGGTACGAGCAGTACTTC CASSLSGTGGYEQYF TRBJ2-7 - TRBD1 TRBV27
TGTGCCAGCAGTTACACGGAGGCGTCCGTCTATGGCTACACCTTC CASSYTEASVYGYTF TRBJ1-2 - - TRBV6-5
TGTGCCAGTATTCAGCCCGGCCACGAAGCTTTCTTT CASIQPGHEAFF TRBJ1-1 - - TRBV19
TGTGCCAGCAGTGGGGGGTTAGAGACCCAGTACTTC CASSGGLETQYF TRBJ2-5 - - TRBV2
TGTGCCAGCAGTTTTCTTAGGACAGGGGGACTGGGAAACACCATATATTTT CASSFLRTGGLGNTIYF TRBJ1-3 - TRBD1 TRBV28
TGTGCCAGCAGCGGAGGGACTAGCAGTTTACACAATGAGCAGTTCTTC CASSGGTSSLHNEQFF TRBJ2-1 - TRBD2 TRBV7-8
TGTGCCAGCAGCTTGAGACAGGCTCAAGAGACCCAGTACTTC CASSLRQAQETQYF TRBJ2-5 - - TRBV7-8
TGTGCTAGTGCCTCGTGGGACAATCCCTACAGTGGCTACACCTTC CASASWDNPYSGYTF TRBJ1-2 - - TRBV12-5
TGTGCCAGCAGTCCGGGACTAGTAGGGTACCCCCGTAGGTACTTC CASSPGLVGYPRRYF TRBJ2-5 - TRBD2 TRBV6-8
TGTGCCAGCAGCTTGACAGGGGGCTTACCAGATACGCAGTATTTT CASSLTGGLPDTQYF TRBJ2-3 - TRBD1 TRBV7-6
TGTGCCAGTAAGGCGGGGTATAGCAATCAGCCCCAGCATTTT CASKAGYSNQPQHF TRBJ1-5 - - TRBV19
TGTGCCAGCAGCAAGGACAGGGTTGCGTACGAGCAGTACTTC CASSKDRVAYEQYF TRBJ2-7 - TRBD1 TRBV28
TGTGCCAGCAGTGAGTGGGGATTCCAAGAGACCCAGTACTTC CASSEWGFQETQYF TRBJ2-5 - - TRBV6-1
TGTGCCAGCAGCGAAGCCGGGACTAGCAAGTCAGATGAGCAGTTCTTC CASSEAGTSKSDEQFF TRBJ2-1 - TRBD2 TRBV9
TGTGCCAGCAGTGACACCGGAACTAGCGGGAGAGACTCCTACGAGCAGTACTTC CASSDTGTSGRDSYEQYF TRBJ2-7 - TRBD2 TRBV2
TGTGCCAGCAGTGAATGGCAGGGTGGGAGCAATCAGCCCCAGCATTTT CASSEWQGGSNQPQHF TRBJ1-5 - - TRBV6-1
TGTGCCAGCAGAACGGGATCCTACGAGCAGTACTTC CASRTGSYEQYF TRBJ2-7 - - TRBV27
TGTGCCAGTAGTCCAGGACCCTACGAGCAGTACTTC CASSPGPYEQYF TRBJ2-7 - - TRBV19
TGTGCCAGCAGCTTAGCAGCTGAGAGCTCCTACAATGAGCAGTTCTTC CASSLAAESSYNEQFF TRBJ2-1 - - TRBV13
TGTGCCAGCAGCAAAGACGGACGACTAGCGGGAGTCTTCTTC CASSKDGRLAGVFF TRBJ2-1 - - TRBV21-1
TGTGCCAGCAGCCGCCGGGACAGATACAATGAGCAGTTCTTC CASSRRDRYNEQFF TRBJ2-1 - TRBD1 TRBV7-6
TGTGCCAGCAGCTCTACTCCCCGGACTAGCGGGATAGATACGCAGTATTTT CASSSTPRTSGIDTQYF TRBJ2-3 - TRBD2 TRBV7-6